The 3 T cell receptor beta chains below all came from one sample that was sequenced in a study of cytomegalovirus exposure and HLA in healthy donors. PCR was performed using 60 Vbeta and 13 Jbeta primers. This table comes from immunoSEQ multiplex PCR, and its TCRdb copy is limited to in-frame clones, with some not included. The sample shows some 130,000 clones, 65% to 80% of them seen only once. Sequencing was performed on PBMCs. The receptors shown here come from a man younger than 40 in good health and CMV-seronegative.

V is TRBV13 and J is TRBJ2-3; 8 bases are a match to TRBD2. The CDR3 loop spans 17 amino acids. V gave up 5 bases and J gave up 3 bases; unmatched junction bases: 13. The germline V gene has CDR1 PRHDT and CDR2 FYEKMQ (reference sequence). The CDR3 DNA follows: TGTGCCAGCAGCCCCCCTCGAGTGATAGCGGGGACAGATACGCAGTATTTT. It codes for CASSPPRVIAGTDTQYF.

J is TRBJ2-7 and V is TRBV2, with D perhaps matching TRBD1 (5 bases). Germline V CDR1 and CDR2: SNHLY, FYNNEI. V was shortened by 10 bases and J by 0 bases, with 10 bases between the two germline ends. The CDR3 extends over 12 amino acids. The CDR3 DNA reads as TGTGCCACCAAGACAGACTCCTACGAGCAGTACTTC. Protein sequence: CATKTDSYEQYF.

V gene TRBV9 combines with J gene TRBJ1-3; D gene uncertain. CDR3 size: 15 residues. Germline-derived CDR1 and CDR2 are SGDLS and YYNGEE. V was shortened by 3 bases and J by 0 bases, with 10 bases between the two germline ends. The CDR3 reads CASSEMAVSGNTIYF. The CDR3 nucleotides are TGTGCCAGCAGCGAGATGGCGGTCTCTGGAAACACCATATATTTT.